What follows is one T cell receptor beta chain and its context. Its antigen remains undetermined. One base away there is no much larger clone; base qualities are not given. Libraries were built with multiplex PCR. Sequenced using an Illumina HiSeq 4000. To build TCR beta libraries, CDR3 regions were amplified by Arm-PCR using iRepertoire HTBI primers. PCR products were gel purified before sequencing. The original pipeline was this. Across samples, fewer than 70 TRBV and 13 to 15 TRBJ segments were identified and used for gene usage analysis of CDR3 amino acid clonotypes. Filtered high-quality paired reads were merged into contigs using COPE and FqMerger. Contigs were aligned with BLAST to IMGT TRBV, TRBD and TRBJ reference genes, and CDR3 was defined per IMGT. Any clonotype with a frequency above 0.1% was counted as a highly expanded clone. Repertoire diversity was measured by Shannon entropy, and V-J evenness by the Gini coefficient. Clonotypes shared by more than one individual were considered public. Through fastp at Q25 and MiXCR, TCRdb rebuilt clones from the public reads, retaining in-frame beta chains. Every distinct CDR3 protein forms one entry, paired with its most common genes and DNA. The V and J calls here are based on TCRdb, not the publication. This sample gives around 460,000 distinct CDR3 sequences in total; roughly 22% of them show up just once. Roughly 13% of the sample is taken by the ten largest.

According to the study, the label for this sample's time point signals: persistent/refractory GD, antithyroid drugs over 5 years with positive TRAb. For both TCR sequencing and RNA sequencing, RNA was extracted from PBMCs in TRIzol. Graves' disease was diagnosed according to American Thyroid Association guidelines. Patients were recruited from an endocrinology department in Xi'an, China. Each patient gave roughly 10 milliliters of peripheral blood, collected in an EDTA anticoagulant tube. Ficoll Paque Plus density gradient separation was used to isolate PBMCs, and no further T cell sorting was done. RNA quality was checked with an Agilent 2100 Bioanalyzer and agarose gel, and concentration with a NanoDrop 2000. According to the germline V gene (reference sequence), CDR1 reads SEHNR and CDR2 reads FQNEAQ. The CDR3 goes from the cysteine to the phenylalanine over 14 residues. Just the 42-base CDR3 DNA is kept, in frame starting at base 1. At the junction V is shortened by 1 base and J by 4 bases, with 10 bases in between.

The data stem from a study of regulatory T cells in long-lasting Graves disease (dated by TCRdb to the early 2020s). With regard to the full study: Persistent Graves' disease meant more than 5 years of antithyroid drug treatment with TSH receptor autoantibodies that stayed positive. On average, persistent Graves' disease patients in the clinical cohort had been on antithyroid drugs for approximately ten years. Peripheral blood TCR sequencing and RNA sequencing compared persistent Graves' disease patients with newly diagnosed Graves' disease patients. The study was registered as a clinical trial and conducted in China. A total of around 33 samples underwent TCR sequencing, from about 13 patients with persistent Graves' disease and roughly 20 patients with newly diagnosed Graves' disease. Results the study describes overall, beyond this receptor: More public clonotypes were shared among persistent patients (about 2,800) than among newly diagnosed patients (roughly 1,000). TRBV28, TRBJ1-2 and TRBJ2-5 were preferentially used in persistent disease, while TRBV20-1 and TRBJ2-1 were favored in newly diagnosed disease. The study examined only peripheral blood because the primary lesion, thyroid tissue, could not be accessed. Sequencing and analysis were limited to the TCR beta chain. Compared with newly diagnosed patients, persistent Graves' disease patients had lower TCR Shannon entropy and fewer highly expanded clones, which suggests clonal expansion. The authors noted that the small sample size was a limitation that may lower accuracy.

This material consisted of peripheral blood mononuclear cells (PBMCs), taken when the disease was refractory, from a patient treated with antithyroid drugs. In this chain, TRBV7-9 is recombined with TRBJ1-1; TRBD1 is a weak D gene call, 6 bases matching. The clonotype comes from a female donor with Graves disease. For the CDR3, the sequence is CASSLVRGFTEAFF. At the DNA level, the sequence is TGTGCCAGCAGCTTAGTCAGGGGCTTCACTGAAGCTTTCTTT.